This T cell receptor beta chain was identified in a study of PD-1 blockade in classical Hodgkin lymphoma. Overall study results and limits: The CD4+ diversity rise by C4D1 was clearest in complete responders.

Sequencing was performed with immunoSEQ multiplex PCR; in TCRdb, only in-frame clones are kept and a portion is missing. This table holds 100,000 or so clones, around nine tenths found once. As regards this clone: Its antigen is still unknown.

The germline V and J ends were trimmed by 3 bases and 1 base, with 4 bases remaining between them. The CDR3 spans 12 residues. Germline CDR1 reads MDHEN; CDR2 reads SYDVKM. Each and every patient relapsed after autologous stem cell transplantation, and patients got differing brentuximab vedotin exposure. Each best response was a complete response, a partial response or progressive disease. This rearrangement joins TRBV28 to TRBJ2-7, with unresolved D. The TCR sequence derives from a human donor with classical Hodgkin lymphoma. This material consisted of peripheral blood mononuclear cells (PBMCs), taken before the second cycle of nivolumab. CDR3 loop: CASSFNSYEQYF. CDR3 DNA: TGTGCCAGCAGTTTCAATTCCTACGAGCAGTACTTC.